Ten or more counts support the clone carrying this T cell receptor beta chain. The antigen is unknown. TCRdb itself ran the 5' RACE reads through MiXCR, one entry per CDR3 protein. Among 420,000 or so distinct CDR3 sequences listed, less than 20% were seen once. The CDR3 has 16 amino acids. The ends lost 3 bases at V and 2 bases at J; junction bases unmatched: 8. CDR1 and CDR2 from the germline V gene are SQVTM and ANQGSEA. This entry comes from a study of identical twins. The donors were all healthy and Caucasian. Study-wide results and limits: Monozygotic twins shared more out-of-frame TCR alpha than recombination models predicted.

The sample was naive T cells sorted from blood. The V and J genes are TRBV29-1 and TRBJ2-1; TRBD2 agrees at 9 bases. The sequence derives from a middle-aged man in good health. The CDR3 DNA reads as TGCAGCGTTGATGGGGTTAGCGGGGGAGCCTACAATGAGCAGTTCTTC. Protein: CSVDGVSGGAYNEQFF.